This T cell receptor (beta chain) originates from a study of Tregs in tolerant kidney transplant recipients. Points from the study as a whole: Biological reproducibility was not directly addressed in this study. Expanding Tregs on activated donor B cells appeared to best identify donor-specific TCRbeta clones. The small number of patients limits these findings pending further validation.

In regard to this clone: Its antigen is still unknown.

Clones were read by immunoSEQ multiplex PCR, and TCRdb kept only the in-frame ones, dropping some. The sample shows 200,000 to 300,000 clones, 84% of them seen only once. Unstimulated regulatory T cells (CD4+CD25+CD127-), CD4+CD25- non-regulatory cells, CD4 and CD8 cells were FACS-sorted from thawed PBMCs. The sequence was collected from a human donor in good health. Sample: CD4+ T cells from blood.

The chain's CDR3 is CASTSLTGSGETQYF. The CDR3 region has the DNA TGTGCCAGCACCTCTCTGACAGGGAGCGGGGAGACCCAGTACTTC. The chain carries TRBV27 and TRBJ2-5; tentative D call: TRBD1 (7 bases). This CDR3 contains 15 residues. V dropped 7 bases and J dropped 5 bases, with 20 bases sitting between them. CDR1 MNHEY and CDR2 SMNVEV come from the germline V gene (reference sequence).